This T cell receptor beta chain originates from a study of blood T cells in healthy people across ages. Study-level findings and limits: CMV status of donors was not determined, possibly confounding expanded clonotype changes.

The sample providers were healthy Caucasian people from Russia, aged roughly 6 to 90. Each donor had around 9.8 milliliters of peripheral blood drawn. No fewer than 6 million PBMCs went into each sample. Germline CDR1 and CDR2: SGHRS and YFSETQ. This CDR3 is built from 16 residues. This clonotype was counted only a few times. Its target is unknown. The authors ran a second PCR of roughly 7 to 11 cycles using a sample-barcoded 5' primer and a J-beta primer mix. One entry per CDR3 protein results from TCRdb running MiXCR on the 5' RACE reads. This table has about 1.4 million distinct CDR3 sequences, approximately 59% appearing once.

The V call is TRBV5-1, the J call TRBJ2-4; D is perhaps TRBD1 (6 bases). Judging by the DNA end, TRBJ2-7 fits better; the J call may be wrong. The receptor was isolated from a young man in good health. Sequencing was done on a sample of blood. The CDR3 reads CASSLNSYQGSGEQYF. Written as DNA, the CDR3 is TGCGCCAGCAGCTTGAACAGCTATCAGGGGTCCGGCGAGCAGTACTTC.